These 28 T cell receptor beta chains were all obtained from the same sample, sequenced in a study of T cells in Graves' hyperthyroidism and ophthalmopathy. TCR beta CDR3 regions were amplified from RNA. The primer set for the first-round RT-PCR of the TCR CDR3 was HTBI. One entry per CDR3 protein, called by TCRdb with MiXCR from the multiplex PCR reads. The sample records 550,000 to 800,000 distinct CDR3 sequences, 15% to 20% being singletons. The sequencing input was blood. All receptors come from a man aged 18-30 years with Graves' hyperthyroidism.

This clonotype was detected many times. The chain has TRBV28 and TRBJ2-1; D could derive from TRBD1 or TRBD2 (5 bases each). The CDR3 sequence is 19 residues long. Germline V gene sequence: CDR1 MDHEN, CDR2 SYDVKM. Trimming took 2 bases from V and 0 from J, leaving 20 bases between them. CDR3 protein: CASSLGGLERSSSYNEQFF. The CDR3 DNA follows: TGTGCCAGCAGTTTAGGGGGTCTTGAGCGGTCTAGCTCCTACAATGAGCAGTTCTTC.

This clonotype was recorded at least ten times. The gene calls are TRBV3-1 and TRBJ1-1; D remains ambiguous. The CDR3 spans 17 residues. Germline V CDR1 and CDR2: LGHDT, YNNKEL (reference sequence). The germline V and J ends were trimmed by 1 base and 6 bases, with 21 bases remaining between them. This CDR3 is CASSQAPAGSRWAEAFF. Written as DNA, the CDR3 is TGTGCCAGCAGCCAAGCCCCTGCAGGTTCCCGTTGGGCTGAAGCTTTCTTT.

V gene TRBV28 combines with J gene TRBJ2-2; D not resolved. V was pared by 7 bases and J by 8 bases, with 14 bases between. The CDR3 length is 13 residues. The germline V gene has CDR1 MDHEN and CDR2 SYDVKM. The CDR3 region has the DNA TGTGCCAGCACTCCCCTGGGTAGAGGGGAGCTGTTTTTT. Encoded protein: CASTPLGRGELFF.

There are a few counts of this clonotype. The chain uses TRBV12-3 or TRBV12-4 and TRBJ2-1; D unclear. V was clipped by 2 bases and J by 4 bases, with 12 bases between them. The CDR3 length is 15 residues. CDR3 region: CASSLLSVPYNEQFF. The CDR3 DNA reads TGTGCCAGCAGTTTATTGTCAGTACCATACAATGAGCAGTTCTTC.

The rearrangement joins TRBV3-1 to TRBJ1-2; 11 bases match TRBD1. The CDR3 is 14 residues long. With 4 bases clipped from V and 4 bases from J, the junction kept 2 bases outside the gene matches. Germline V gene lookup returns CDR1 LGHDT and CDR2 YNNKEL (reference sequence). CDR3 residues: CASSPGTGGYGYTF. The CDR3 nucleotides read TGTGCCAGCAGCCCAGGGACAGGGGGCTATGGCTACACCTTC.

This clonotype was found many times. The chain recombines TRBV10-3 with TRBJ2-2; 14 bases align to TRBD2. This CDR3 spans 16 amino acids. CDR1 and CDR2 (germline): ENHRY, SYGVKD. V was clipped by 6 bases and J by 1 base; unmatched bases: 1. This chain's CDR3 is CAIRGTSGRNTGELFF. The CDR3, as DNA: TGTGCCATCAGGGGGACTAGCGGGAGGAACACCGGGGAGCTGTTTTTT.

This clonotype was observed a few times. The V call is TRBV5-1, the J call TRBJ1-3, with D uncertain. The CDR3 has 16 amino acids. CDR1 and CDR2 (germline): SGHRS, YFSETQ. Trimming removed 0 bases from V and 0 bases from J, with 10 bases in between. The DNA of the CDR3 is TGCGCCAGCAGCTTGGCCCAGTTAGGCTCTGGAAACACCATATATTTT. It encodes CASSLAQLGSGNTIYF.

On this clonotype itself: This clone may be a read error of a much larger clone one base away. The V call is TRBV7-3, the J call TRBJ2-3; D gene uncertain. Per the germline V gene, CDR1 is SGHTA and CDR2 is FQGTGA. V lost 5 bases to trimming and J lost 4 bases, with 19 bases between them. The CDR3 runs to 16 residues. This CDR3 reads CASSTGRGDLPDTQYF. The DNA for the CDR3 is TGTGCCAGCAGCACCGGCAGAGGCGACCTCCCAGATACGCAGTATTTT.

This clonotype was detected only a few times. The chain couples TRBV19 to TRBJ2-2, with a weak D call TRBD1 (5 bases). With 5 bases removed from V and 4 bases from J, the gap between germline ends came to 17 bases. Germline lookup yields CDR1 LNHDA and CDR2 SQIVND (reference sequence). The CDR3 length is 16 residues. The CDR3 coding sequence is TGTGCCAGTAGTGAGTTCGGCAGGGTGACCACCGGGGAGCTGTTTTTT. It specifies CASSEFGRVTTGELFF.

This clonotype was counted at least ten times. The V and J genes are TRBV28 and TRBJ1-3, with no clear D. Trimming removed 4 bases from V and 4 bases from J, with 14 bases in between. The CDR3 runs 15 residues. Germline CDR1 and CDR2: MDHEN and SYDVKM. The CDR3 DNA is TGTGCCAGCAGTTATGGATCTATCGGCGGAAACACCATATATTTT. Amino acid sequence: CASSYGSIGGNTIYF. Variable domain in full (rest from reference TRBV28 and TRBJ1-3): DVKVTQSSRYLVKRTGEKVFLECVQDMDHENMFWYRQDPGLGLRLIYFSYDVKMKEKGDIPEGYSVSREKKERFSLILESASTNQTSMYLCASSYGSIGGNTIYFGEGSWLTVV.

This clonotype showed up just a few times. The CDR3: CASSQDGAETQYF. The CDR3 DNA follows: TGTGCCAGCAGCCAAGATGGGGCTGAGACCCAGTACTTC. This rearrangement joins TRBV3-1 to TRBJ2-5, with D perhaps matching TRBD1 (5 bases). Trimming cost V 0 bases and J 5 bases, with 7 bases left between them. The germline V gene has CDR1 LGHDT and CDR2 YNNKEL (reference sequence). The CDR3 is 13 amino acids.

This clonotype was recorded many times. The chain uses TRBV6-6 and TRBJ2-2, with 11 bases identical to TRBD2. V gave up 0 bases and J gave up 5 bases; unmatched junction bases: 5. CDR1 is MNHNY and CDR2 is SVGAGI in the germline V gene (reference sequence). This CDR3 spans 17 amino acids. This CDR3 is CASSYSSPSGGTGELFF. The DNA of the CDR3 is TGTGCCAGCAGTTACTCGAGCCCTAGCGGGGGGACCGGGGAGCTGTTTTTT.

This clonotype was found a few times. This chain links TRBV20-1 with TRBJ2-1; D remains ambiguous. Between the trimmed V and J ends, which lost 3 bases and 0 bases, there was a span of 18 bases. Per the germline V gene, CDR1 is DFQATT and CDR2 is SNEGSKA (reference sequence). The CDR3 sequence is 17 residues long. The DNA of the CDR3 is TGCAGTGCTAGTACATTTCGGGCGTCAAGCTCCTACAATGAGCAGTTCTTC. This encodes CSASTFRASSSYNEQFF.

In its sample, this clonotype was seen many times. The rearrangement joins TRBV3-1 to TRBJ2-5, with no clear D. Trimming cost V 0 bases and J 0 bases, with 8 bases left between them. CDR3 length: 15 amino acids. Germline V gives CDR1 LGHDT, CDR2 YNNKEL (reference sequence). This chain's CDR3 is CASSQDSQYQETQYF. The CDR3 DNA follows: TGTGCCAGCAGCCAAGACAGCCAGTACCAAGAGACCCAGTACTTC.

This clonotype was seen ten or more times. The CDR3 is CSAKTSGRGYEQFF. The CDR3 DNA reads TGCAGTGCTAAGACTAGCGGGAGGGGGTATGAGCAGTTCTTC. The chain carries TRBV20-1 and TRBJ2-1; 14 nucleotides align to TRBD2. The CDR3 sequence is 14 residues long. Germline assignment: CDR1 DFQATT and CDR2 SNEGSKA (reference sequence). V shed 4 bases and J 8 bases; nucleotides not matched to a gene: 4.

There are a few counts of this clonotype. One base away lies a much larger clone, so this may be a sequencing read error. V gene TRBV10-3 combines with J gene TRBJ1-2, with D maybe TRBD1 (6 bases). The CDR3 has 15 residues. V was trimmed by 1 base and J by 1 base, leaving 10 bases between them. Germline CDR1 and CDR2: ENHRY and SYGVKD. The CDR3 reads CAISEWTADNYGYTF. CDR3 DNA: TGTGCCATCAGTGAGTGGACAGCCGATAACTATGGCTACACCTTC.

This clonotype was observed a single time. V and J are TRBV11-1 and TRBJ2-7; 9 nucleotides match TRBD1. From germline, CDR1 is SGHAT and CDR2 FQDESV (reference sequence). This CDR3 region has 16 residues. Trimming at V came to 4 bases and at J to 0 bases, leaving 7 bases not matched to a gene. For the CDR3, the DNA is TGTGCCAGCAGCTCACCAGGGACAGGGAGCTCCTACGAGCAGTACTTC. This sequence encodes CASSSPGTGSSYEQYF.

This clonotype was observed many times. CDR3 protein: CASSPGQNTDTQYF. The CDR3 nucleotides are TGTGCCAGCAGTCCGGGACAGAACACAGATACGCAGTATTTT. This chain joins TRBV12-3 or TRBV12-4 and TRBJ2-3; the match to TRBD1 covers 7 bases. The CDR3 spans 14 residues. Trimming cost V 5 bases and J 2 bases; bases outside gene matches: 4.

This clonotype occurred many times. DNA for the CDR3: TGTGCCAGCAGCTTCATCACCCGACTCAGGAACACTGAAGCTTTCTTT. It codes for CASSFITRLRNTEAFF. J is TRBJ1-1 and V is TRBV28; D unresolved. Germline V lookup: CDR1 MDHEN, CDR2 SYDVKM. The CDR3 runs to 16 residues. Trimming stripped 6 bases from V and 1 base from J, with 18 bases between.

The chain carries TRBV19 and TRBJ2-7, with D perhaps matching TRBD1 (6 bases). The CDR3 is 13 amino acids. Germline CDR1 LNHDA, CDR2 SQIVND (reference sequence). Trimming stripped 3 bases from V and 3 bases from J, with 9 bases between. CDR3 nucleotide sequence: TGTGCCAGTAGTATCGGACAGCGCTACGAGCAGTACTTC. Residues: CASSIGQRYEQYF. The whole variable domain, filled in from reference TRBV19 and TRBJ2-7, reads DGGITQSPKYLFRKEGQNVTLSCEQNLNHDAMYWYRQDPGQGLRLIYYSQIVNDFQKGDIAEGYSVSREKKESFPLTVTSAQKNPTAFYLCASSIGQRYEQYFGPGTRLTVT.

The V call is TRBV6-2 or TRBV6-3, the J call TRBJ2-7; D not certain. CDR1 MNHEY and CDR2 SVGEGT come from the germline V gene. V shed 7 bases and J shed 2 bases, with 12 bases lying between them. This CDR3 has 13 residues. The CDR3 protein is CASNKDSTYEQYF. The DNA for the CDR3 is TGTGCCAGCAACAAAGACTCAACCTACGAGCAGTACTTC.

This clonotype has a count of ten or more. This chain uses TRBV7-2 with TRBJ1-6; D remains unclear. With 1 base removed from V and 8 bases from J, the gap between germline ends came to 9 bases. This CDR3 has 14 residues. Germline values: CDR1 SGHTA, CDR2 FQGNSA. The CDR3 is CASSLEEGYSPLHF. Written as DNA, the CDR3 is TGTGCCAGCAGCTTAGAGGAGGGTTATTCACCCCTCCACTTT. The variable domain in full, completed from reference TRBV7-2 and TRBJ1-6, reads GAGVSQSPSNKVTEKGKDVELRCDPISGHTALYWYRQSLGQGLEFLIYFQGNSAPDKSGLPSDRFSAERTGGSVSTLTIQRTQQEDSAVYLCASSLEEGYSPLHFGNGTRLTVT.

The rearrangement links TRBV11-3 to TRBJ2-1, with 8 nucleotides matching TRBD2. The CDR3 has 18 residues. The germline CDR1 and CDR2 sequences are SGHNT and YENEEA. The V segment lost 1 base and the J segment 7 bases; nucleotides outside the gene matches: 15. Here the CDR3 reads CASSLGSAGAPGRNEQFF. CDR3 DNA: TGTGCCAGCAGCTTAGGGTCAGCGGGAGCCCCCGGTAGGAATGAGCAGTTCTTC.

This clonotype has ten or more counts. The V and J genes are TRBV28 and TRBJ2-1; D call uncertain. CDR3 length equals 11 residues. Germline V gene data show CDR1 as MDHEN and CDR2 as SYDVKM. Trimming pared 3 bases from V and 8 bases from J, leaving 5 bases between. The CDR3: CASSFIDEQFF. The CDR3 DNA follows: TGTGCCAGCAGTTTCATCGATGAGCAGTTCTTC.

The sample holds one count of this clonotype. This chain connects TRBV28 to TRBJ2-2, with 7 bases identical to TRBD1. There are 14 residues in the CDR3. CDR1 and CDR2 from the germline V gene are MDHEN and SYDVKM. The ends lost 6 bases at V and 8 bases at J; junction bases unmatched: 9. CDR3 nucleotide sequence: TGTGCCAGCAGGGGGACAGTTGGTTGGGGGGAGCTGTTTTTT. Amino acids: CASRGTVGWGELFF.

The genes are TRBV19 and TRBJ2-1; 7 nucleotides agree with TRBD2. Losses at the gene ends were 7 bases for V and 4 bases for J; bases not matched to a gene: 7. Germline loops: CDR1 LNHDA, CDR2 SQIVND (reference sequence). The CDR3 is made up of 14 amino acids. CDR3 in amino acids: CASKQRGVYNEQFF. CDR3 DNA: TGTGCCAGTAAGCAACGGGGGGTTTACAATGAGCAGTTCTTC.

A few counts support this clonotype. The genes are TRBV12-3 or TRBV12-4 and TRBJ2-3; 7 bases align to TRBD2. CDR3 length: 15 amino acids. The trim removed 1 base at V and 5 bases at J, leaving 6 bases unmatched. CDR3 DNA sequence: TGTGCCAGCAGTTTAGGGGGGGGAAGGGTAGATACGCAGTATTTT. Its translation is CASSLGGGRVDTQYF.

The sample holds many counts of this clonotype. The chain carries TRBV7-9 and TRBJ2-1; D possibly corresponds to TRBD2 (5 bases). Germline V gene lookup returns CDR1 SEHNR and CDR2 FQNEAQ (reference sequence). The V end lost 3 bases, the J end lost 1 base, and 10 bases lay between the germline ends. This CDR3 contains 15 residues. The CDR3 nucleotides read TGTGCCAGCAGCTTTAGGGTAGCGTCCTACAATGAGCAGTTCTTC. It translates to CASSFRVASYNEQFF.